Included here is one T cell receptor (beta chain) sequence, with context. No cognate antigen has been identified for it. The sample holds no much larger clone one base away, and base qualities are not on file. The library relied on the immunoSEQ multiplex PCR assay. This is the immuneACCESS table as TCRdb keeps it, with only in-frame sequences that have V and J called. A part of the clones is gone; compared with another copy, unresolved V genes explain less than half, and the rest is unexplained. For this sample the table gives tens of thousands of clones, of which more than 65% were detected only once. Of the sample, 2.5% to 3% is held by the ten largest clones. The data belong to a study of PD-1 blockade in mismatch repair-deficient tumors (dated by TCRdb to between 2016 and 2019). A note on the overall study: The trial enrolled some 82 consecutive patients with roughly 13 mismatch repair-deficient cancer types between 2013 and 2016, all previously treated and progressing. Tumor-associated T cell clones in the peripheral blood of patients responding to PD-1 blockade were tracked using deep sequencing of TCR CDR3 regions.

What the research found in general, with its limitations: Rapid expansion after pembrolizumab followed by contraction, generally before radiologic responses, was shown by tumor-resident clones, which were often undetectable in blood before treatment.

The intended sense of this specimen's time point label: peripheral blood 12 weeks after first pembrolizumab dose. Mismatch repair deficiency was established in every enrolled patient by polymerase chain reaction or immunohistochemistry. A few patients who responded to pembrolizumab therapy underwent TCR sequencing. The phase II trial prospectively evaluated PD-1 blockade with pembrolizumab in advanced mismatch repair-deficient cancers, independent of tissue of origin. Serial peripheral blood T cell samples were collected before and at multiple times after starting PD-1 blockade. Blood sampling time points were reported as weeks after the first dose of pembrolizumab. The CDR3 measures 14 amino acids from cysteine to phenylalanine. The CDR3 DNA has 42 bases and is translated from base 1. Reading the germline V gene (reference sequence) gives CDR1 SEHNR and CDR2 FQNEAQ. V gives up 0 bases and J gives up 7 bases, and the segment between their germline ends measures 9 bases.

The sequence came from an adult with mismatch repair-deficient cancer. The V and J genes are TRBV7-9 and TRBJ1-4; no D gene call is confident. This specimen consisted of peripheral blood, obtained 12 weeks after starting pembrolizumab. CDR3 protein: CASSLAGWGEKLFF. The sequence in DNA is TGTGCCAGCAGCTTAGCAGGATGGGGTGAAAAACTGTTTTTT.